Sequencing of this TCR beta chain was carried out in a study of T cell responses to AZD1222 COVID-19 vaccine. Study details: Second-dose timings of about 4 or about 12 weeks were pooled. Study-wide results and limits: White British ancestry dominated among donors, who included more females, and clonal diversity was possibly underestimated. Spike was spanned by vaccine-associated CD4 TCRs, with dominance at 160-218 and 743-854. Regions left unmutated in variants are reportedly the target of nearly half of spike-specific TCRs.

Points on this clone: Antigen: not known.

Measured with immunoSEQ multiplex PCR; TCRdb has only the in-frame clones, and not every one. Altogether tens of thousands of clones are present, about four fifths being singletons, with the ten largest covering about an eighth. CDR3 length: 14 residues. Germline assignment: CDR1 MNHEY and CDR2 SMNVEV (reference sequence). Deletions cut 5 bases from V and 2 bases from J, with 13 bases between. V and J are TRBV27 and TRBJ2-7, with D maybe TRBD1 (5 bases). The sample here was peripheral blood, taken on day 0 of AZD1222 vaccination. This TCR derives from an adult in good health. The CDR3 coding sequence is TGTGCCAGCAGTCTCGACAGTAATACCTACGAGCAGTACTTC. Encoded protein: CASSLDSNTYEQYF.